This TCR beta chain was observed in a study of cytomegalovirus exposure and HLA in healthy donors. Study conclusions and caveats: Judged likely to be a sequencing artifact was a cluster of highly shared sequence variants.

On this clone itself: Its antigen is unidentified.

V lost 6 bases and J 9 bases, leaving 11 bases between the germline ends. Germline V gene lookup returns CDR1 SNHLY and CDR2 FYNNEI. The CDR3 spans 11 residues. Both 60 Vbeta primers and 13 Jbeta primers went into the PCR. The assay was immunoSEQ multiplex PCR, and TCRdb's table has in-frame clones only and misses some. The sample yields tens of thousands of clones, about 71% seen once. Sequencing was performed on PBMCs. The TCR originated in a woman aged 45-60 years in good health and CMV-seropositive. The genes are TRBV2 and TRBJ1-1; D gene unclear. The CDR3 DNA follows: TGTGCCAGCAGGCAACTGGTGAAAGCTTTCTTT. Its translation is CASRQLVKAFF.